The present TCR beta chain was sequenced within a study of blood T cell repertoires in COVID-19. From germline, CDR1 is SGDLS and CDR2 YYNGEE. This CDR3 comprises 12 residues. V was pared by 3 bases and J by 4 bases, with 5 bases between. Original processing notes: Reference gene primer amplification in the assay estimated nucleated cell counts. Produced via immunoSEQ multiplex PCR; TCRdb's table is partial and in-frame only. V and J calls plus clone size are reproduced from that table; the DNA served to infer D and trimming. The sample records over 400,000 clones, roughly 89% being singletons. Recruited during active infection, patients (from Seattle) were subsequently followed longitudinally.

This sequence originates from a woman aged 50 to 60 with COVID-19, enrolled during active disease. The sample comprised peripheral blood. The chain joins TRBV9 to TRBJ2-1; D is possibly TRBD1 (5 bases). Here the CDR3 DNA reads TGTGCCAGCAGCGGACAGTACAATGAGCAGTTCTTC. Translation: CASSGQYNEQFF.